This T cell receptor beta chain was captured in a study of spatial heterogeneity in lung cancer. Study outcomes and limitations: There were more appearances of ubiquitous expanded tumor TCRs in blood at resection than at follow-up.

The presence of a unique molecular identifier marked each TCR cDNA molecule. One entry per CDR3 protein results from TCRdb running MiXCR on the 5' RACE reads. This table holds 40,000 to 50,000 distinct CDR3 sequences, 10% to 13% found once. Trimming took 5 bases from V and 8 from J, leaving 19 bases between them. Germline CDR1 reads SGHRS; CDR2 reads YFSETQ. CDR3 length: 14 residues. Time point in this sample: blood at routine non-recurrence follow-up after resection. Whole RNA obtained from tumor, nontumor lung or frozen PBMC underwent sequencing without sorting. With regard to this clonotype: What it binds is not known.

The material was PBMCs, obtained at follow-up. The sequence came from a female donor with early-stage non-small cell lung cancer. The V and J genes are TRBV5-1 and TRBJ1-1, with D unresolved. Here the CDR3 DNA reads TGCGCCAGCAGAACAGATAGAGGCCAAAAAGAAGCTTTCTTT. Its translation is CASRTDRGQKEAFF.